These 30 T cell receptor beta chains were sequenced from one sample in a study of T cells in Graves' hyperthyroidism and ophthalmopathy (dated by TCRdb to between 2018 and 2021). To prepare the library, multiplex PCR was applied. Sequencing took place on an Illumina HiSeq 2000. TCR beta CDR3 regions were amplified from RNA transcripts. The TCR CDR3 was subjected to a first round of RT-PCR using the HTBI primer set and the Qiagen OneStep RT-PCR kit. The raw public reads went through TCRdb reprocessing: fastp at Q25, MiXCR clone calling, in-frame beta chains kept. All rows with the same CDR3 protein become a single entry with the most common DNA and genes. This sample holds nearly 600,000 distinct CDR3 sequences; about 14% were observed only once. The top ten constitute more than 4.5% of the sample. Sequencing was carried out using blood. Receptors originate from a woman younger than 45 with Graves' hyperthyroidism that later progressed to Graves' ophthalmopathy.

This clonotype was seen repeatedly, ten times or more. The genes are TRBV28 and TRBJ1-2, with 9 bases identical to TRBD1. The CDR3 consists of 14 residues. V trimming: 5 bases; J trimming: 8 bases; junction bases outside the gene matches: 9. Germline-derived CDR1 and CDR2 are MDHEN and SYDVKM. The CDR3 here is CASSQTQGAQGYTF. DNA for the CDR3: TGTGCCAGCAGTCAAACACAGGGGGCGCAAGGCTACACCTTC.

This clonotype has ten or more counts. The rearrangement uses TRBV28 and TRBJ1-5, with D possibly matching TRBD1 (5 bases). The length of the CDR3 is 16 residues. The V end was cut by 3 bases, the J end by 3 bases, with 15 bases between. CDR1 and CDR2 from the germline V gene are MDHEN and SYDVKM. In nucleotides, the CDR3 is TGTGCCAGCAGTTTCTCACTACTAGGGACCAATCAGCCCCAGCATTTT. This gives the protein CASSFSLLGTNQPQHF. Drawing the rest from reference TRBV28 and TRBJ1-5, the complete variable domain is DVKVTQSSRYLVKRTGEKVFLECVQDMDHENMFWYRQDPGLGLRLIYFSYDVKMKEKGDIPEGYSVSREKKERFSLILESASTNQTSMYLCASSFSLLGTNQPQHFGDGTRLSIL.

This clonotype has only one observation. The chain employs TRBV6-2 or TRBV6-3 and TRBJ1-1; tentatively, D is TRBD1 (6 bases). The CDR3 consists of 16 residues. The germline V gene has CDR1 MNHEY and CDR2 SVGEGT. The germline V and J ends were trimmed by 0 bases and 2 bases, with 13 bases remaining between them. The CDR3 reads CASSYSWLGANTEAFF. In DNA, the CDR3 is TGTGCCAGCAGTTACTCTTGGCTGGGGGCAAACACTGAAGCTTTCTTT.

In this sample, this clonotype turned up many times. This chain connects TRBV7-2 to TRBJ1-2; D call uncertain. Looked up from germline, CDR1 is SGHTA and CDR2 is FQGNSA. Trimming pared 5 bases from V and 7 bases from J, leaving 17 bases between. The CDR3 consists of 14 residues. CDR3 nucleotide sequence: TGTGCCAGCAGCGTGGTTGACGAACCCCTTGGCTACACCTTC. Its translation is CASSVVDEPLGYTF.

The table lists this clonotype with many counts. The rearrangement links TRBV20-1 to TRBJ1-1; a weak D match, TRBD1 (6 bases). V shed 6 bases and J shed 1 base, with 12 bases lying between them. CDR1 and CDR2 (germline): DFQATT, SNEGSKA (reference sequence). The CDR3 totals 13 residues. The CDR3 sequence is CSALTGRNTEAFF. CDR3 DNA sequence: TGCAGTGCATTAACAGGGCGGAACACTGAAGCTTTCTTT.

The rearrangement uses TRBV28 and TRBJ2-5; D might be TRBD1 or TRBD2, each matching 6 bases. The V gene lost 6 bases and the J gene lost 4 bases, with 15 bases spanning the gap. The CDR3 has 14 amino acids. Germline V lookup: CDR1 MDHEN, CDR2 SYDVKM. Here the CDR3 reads CASRTRGGRETQYF. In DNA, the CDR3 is TGTGCCAGCAGGACCCGAGGGGGGCGAGAGACCCAGTACTTC.

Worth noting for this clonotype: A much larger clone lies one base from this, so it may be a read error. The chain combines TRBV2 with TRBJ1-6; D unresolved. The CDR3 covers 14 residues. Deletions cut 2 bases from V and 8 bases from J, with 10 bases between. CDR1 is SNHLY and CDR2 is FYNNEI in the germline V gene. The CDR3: CASSEYPVYSPLHF. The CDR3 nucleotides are TGTGCCAGCAGTGAATATCCAGTTTATTCACCCCTCCACTTT.

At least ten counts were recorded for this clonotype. In DNA, the CDR3 is TGTGCCAGCAGCTTATCCGCACAGGGGCTATCTATGAACACTGAAGCTTTCTTT. Amino acid sequence: CASSLSAQGLSMNTEAFF. The chain links TRBV7-8 to TRBJ1-1; 7 nucleotides line up with TRBD1. Germline CDR1 SGHVS, CDR2 FQNEAQ. The CDR3 is 18 amino acids. V was clipped by 2 bases and J by 0 bases; unmatched bases: 12.

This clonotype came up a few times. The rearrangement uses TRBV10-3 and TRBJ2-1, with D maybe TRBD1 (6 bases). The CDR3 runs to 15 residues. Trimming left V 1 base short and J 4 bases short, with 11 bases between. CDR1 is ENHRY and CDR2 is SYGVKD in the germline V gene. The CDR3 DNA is TGTGCCATCAGTGAGTTCGCAGGGGAGTACAATGAGCAGTTCTTC. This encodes CAISEFAGEYNEQFF.

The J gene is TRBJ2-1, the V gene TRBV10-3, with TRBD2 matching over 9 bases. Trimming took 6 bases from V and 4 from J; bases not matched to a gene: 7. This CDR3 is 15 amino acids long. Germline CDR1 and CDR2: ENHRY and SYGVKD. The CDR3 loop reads CAISRRSGRYNEQFF. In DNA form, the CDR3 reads TGTGCCATCAGCCGTCGAAGCGGGAGGTACAATGAGCAGTTCTTC.

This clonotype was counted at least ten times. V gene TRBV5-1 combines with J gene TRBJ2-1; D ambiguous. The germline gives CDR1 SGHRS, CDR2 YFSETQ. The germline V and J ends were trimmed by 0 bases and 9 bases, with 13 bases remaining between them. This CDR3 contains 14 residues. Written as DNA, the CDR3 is TGCGCCAGCAGCTTGGATACTGCCGGCGGTGAGCAGTTCTTC. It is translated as CASSLDTAGGEQFF.

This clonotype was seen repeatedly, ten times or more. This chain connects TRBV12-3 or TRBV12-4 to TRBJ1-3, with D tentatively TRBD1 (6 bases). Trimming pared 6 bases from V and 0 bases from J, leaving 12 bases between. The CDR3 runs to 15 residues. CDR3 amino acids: CASSRTGASGNTIYF. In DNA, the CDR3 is TGTGCCAGCAGCAGAACGGGGGCCTCTGGAAACACCATATATTTT.

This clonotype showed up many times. The CDR3 DNA reads TGTGCCAGCAGTTTGAGGTTCCAAGGTAGCAATCAGCCCCAGCATTTT. Its protein is CASSLRFQGSNQPQHF. This chain connects TRBV28 to TRBJ1-5; D remains ambiguous. The germline V and J ends were trimmed by 3 bases and 0 bases, with 12 bases remaining between them. Per the germline V gene, CDR1 is MDHEN and CDR2 is SYDVKM. The CDR3 runs to 16 residues.

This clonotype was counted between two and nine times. DNA of the CDR3: TGTGCCAGCAGCCAGGAGACTAGCGGGAGTTTGGAGACCCAGTACTTC. It is translated as CASSQETSGSLETQYF. The chain recombines TRBV5-8 with TRBJ2-5, with TRBD2 matching 12 bases. CDR3 length: 16 amino acids. With V trimmed by 4 bases and J by 5 bases, 9 bases remained unmatched. CDR1 and CDR2 from the germline V gene are SGHTS and YDEGEE.

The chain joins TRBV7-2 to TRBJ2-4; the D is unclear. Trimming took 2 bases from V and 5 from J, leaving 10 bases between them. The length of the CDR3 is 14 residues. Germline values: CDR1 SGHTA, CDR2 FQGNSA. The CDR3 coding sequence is TGTGCCAGCAGCTTATCCACTCACCAAAACATTCAGTACTTC. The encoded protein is CASSLSTHQNIQYF. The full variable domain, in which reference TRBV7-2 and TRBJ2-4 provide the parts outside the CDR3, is GAGVSQSPSNKVTEKGKDVELRCDPISGHTALYWYRQSLGQGLEFLIYFQGNSAPDKSGLPSDRFSAERTGGSVSTLTIQRTQQEDSAVYLCASSLSTHQNIQYFGAGTRLSVL.

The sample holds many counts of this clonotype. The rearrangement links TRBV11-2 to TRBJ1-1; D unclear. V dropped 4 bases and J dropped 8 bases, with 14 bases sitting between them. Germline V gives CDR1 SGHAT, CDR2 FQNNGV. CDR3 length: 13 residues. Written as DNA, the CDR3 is TGTGCCAGCAGCTCACACACGGAAGGCGAAGCTTTCTTT. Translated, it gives CASSSHTEGEAFF.

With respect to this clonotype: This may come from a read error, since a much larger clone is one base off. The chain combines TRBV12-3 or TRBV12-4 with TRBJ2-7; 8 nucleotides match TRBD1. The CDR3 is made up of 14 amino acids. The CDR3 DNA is TGTGCCAGCAGTTACGGCAGGGGGCTCTACGAGCAGCACTTC. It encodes CASSYGRGLYEQHF.

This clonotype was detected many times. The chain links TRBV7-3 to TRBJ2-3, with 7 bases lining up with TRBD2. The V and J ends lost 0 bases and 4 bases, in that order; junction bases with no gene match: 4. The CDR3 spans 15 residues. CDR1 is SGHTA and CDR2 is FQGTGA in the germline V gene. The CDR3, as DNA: TGTGCCAGCAGCTTAACGCTAGCGGCGGCAGATACGCAGTATTTT. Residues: CASSLTLAAADTQYF.

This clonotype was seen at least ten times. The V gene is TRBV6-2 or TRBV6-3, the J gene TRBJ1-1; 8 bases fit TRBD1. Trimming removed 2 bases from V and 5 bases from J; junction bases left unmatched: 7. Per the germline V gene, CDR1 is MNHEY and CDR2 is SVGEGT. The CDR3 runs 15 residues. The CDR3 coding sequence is TGTGCCAGCAGTTACCCTGGACAGGGACGGACTGAAGCTTTCTTT. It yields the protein CASSYPGQGRTEAFF.

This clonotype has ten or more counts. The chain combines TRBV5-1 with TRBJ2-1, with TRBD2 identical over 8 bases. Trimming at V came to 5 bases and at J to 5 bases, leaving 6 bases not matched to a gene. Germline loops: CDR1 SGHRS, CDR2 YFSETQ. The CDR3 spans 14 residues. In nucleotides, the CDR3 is TGCGCCAGCAGTGGGACTAGAAACGACAATGAGCAGTTCTTC. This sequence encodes CASSGTRNDNEQFF.

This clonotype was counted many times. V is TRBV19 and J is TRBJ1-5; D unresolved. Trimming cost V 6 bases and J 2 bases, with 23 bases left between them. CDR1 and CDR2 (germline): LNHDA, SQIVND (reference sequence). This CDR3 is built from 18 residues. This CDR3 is CASSRDGDTYSGNQPQHF. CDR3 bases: TGTGCCAGTAGCCGCGACGGCGATACCTATAGTGGCAATCAGCCCCAGCATTTT.

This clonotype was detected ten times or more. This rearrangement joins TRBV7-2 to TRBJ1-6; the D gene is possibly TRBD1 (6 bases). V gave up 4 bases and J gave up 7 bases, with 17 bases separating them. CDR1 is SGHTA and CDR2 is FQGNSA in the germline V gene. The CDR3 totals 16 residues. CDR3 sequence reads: CASSYGQKAGNSPLHF. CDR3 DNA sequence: TGTGCCAGCAGCTACGGACAGAAGGCGGGGAATTCACCCCTCCACTTT.

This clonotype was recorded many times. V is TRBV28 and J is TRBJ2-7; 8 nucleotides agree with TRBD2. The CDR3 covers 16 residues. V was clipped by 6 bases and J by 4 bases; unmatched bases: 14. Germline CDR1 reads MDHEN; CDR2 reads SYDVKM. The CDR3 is CASSSPRTSGEYEQYF. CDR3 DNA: TGTGCCAGCAGCTCTCCCCGAACTAGCGGAGAATACGAGCAGTACTTC.

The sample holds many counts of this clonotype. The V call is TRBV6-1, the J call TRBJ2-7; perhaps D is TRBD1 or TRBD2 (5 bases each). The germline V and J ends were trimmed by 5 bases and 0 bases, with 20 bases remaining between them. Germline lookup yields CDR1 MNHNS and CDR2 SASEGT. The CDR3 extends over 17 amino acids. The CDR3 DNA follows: TGTGCCAGCAGTCGAACACCCCGGGACCTGCCCTCCTACGAGCAGTACTTC. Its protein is CASSRTPRDLPSYEQYF.

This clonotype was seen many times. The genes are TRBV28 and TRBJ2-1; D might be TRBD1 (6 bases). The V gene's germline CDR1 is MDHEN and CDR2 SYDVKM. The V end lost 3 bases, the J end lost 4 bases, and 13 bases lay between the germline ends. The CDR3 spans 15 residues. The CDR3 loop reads CASSFFRGQYNEQFF. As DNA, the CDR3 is TGTGCCAGCAGTTTCTTCCGCGGACAGTACAATGAGCAGTTCTTC.

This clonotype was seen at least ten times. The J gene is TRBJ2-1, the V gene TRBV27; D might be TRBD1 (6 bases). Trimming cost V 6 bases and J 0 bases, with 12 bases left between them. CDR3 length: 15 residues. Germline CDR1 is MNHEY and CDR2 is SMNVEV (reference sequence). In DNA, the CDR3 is TGTGCCAGCAGCCGGACAGCTAACTCCTACAATGAGCAGTTCTTC. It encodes CASSRTANSYNEQFF.

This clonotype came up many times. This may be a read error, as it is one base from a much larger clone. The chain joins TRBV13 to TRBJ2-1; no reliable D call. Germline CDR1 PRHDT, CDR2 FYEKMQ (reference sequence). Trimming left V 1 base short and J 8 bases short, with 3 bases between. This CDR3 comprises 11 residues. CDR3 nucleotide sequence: TGTGCCAGCAGCTTAGTTTATGAGCAGTTCTTC. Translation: CASSLVYEQFF.

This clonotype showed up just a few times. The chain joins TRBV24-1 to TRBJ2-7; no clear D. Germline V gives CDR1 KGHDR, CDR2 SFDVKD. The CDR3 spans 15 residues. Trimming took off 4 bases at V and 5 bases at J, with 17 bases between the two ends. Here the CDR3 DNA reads TGTGCCACCAGTGACACGCGGACCGGGTGGAACGAGCAGTACTTC. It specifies CATSDTRTGWNEQYF.

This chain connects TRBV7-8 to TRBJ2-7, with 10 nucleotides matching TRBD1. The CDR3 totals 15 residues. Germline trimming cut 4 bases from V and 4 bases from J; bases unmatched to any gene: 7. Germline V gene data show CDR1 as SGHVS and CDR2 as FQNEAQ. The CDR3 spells CASSSPDRGRYEQYF. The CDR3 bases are TGTGCCAGCAGCTCCCCGGACAGGGGGAGGTACGAGCAGTACTTC.

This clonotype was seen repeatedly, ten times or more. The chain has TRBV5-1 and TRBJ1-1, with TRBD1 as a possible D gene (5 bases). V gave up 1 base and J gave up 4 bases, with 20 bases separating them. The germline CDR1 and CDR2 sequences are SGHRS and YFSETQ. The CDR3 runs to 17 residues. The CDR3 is CASSLLIGTGIRTEAFF. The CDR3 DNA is TGCGCCAGCAGCTTGTTGATAGGGACGGGGATTCGCACTGAAGCTTTCTTT. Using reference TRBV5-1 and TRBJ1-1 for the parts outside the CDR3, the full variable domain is KAGVTQTPRYLIKTRGQQVTLSCSPISGHRSVSWYQQTPGQGLQFLFEYFSETQRNKGNFPGRFSGRQFSNSRSEMNVSTLELGDSALYLCASSLLIGTGIRTEAFFGQGTRLTVV.